This section outlines one T cell receptor beta chain sequence together with its context. This sample is part of a study of cytomegalovirus exposure and HLA in healthy donors. The PCR employed 60 Vbeta primers together with 13 Jbeta primers. Sequencing was performed with immunoSEQ multiplex PCR; in TCRdb, only in-frame clones are kept and a portion is missing. The sample yields 110,000 or so clones, 60% to 80% seen once. The clonotype was recovered from a man between 18 and 29 years old in good health and CMV-seropositive. The sequenced sample consisted of PBMCs.

The CDR3 nucleotides read TGTGCCAGCAGCCCTGCGGGGGGGCGGGTAGATACGCAGTATTTT. Amino acids: CASSPAGGRVDTQYF. V gene TRBV5-6 combines with J gene TRBJ2-3; 9 nucleotides match TRBD2. V lost 4 bases to trimming and J lost 5 bases; unmatched junction nucleotides: 8. Germline V gene lookup returns CDR1 SGHDT and CDR2 YYEEEE. CDR3 length: 15 amino acids. Drawing the rest from reference TRBV5-6 and TRBJ2-3, the complete variable domain is DAGVTQSPTHLIKTRGQQVTLRCSPKSGHDTVSWYQQALGQGPQFIFQYYEEEERQRGNFPDRFSGHQFPNYSSELNVNALLLGDSALYLCASSPAGGRVDTQYFGPGTRLTVL.